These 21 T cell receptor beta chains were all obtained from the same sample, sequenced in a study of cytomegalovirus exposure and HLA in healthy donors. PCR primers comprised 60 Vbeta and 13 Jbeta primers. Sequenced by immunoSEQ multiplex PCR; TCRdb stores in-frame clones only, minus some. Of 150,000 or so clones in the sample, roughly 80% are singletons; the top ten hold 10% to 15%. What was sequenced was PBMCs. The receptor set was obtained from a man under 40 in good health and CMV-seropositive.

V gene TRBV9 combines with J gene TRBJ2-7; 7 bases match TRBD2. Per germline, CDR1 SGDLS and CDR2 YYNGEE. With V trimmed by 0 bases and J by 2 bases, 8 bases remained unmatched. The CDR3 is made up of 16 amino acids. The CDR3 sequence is CASSVGISGYTYEQYF. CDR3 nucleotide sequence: TGTGCCAGCAGCGTAGGAATTAGCGGGTACACCTACGAGCAGTACTTC. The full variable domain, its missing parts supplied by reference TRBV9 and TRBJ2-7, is DSGVTQTPKHLITATGQRVTLRCSPRSGDLSVYWYQQSLDQGLQFLIQYYNGEERAKGNILERFSAQQFPDLHSELNLSSLELGDSALYFCASSVGISGYTYEQYFGPGTRLTVT.

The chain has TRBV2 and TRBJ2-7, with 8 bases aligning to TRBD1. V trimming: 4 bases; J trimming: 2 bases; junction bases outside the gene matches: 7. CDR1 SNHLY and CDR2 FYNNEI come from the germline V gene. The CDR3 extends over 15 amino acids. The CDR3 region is CASSARTGLTYEQYF. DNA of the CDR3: TGTGCCAGCAGTGCCCGGACAGGGTTGACCTACGAGCAGTACTTC.

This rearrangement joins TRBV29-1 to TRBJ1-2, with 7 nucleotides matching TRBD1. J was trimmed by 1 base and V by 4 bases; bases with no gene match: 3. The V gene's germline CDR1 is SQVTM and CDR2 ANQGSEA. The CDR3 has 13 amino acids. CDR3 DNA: TGCAGCGTTGGACAGGGACTTAACTATGGCTACACCTTC. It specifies CSVGQGLNYGYTF.

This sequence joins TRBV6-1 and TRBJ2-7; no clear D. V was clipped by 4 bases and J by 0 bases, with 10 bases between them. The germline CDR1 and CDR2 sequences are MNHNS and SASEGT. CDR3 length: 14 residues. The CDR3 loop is CASSVHGASYEQYF. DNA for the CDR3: TGTGCCAGCAGTGTCCACGGAGCCTCCTACGAGCAGTACTTC.

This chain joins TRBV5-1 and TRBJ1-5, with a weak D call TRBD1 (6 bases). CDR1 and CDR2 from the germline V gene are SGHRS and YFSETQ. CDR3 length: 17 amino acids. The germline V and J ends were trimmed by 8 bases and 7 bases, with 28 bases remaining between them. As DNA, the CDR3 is TGCGCCAGTGGACCTAGGGTGTCGGGGGGGCGGATCCAGCCCCAGCATTTT. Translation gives CASGPRVSGGRIQPQHF.

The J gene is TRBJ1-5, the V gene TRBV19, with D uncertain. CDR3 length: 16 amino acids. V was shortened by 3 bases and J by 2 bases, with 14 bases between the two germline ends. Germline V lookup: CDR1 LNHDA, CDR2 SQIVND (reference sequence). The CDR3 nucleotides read TGTGCCAGTAGTATCGGTCCGGGGTTTCGCAATCAGCCCCAGCATTTT. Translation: CASSIGPGFRNQPQHF. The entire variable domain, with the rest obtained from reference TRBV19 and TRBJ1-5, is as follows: DGGITQSPKYLFRKEGQNVTLSCEQNLNHDAMYWYRQDPGQGLRLIYYSQIVNDFQKGDIAEGYSVSREKKESFPLTVTSAQKNPTAFYLCASSIGPGFRNQPQHFGDGTRLSIL.

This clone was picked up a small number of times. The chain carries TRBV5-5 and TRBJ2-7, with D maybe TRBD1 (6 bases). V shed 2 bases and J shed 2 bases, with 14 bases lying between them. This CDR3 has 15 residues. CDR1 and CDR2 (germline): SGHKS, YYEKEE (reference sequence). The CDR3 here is CASSLTRGTTYEQYF. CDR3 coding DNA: TGTGCCAGCAGCTTAACCAGGGGCACTACCTACGAGCAGTACTTC.

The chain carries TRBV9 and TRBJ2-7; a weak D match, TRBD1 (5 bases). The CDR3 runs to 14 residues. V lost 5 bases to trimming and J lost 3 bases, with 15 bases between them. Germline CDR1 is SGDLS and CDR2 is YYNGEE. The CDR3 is CASSEDDRDYEQYF. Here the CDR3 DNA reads TGTGCCAGCAGTGAAGATGACAGAGACTACGAGCAGTACTTC.

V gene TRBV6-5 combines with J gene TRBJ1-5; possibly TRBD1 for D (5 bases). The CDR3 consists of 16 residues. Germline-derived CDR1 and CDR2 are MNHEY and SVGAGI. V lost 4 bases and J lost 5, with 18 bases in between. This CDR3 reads CASSFFPRSGDQPQHF. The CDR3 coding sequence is TGTGCCAGCAGTTTTTTTCCCCGGTCGGGGGATCAGCCCCAGCATTTT.

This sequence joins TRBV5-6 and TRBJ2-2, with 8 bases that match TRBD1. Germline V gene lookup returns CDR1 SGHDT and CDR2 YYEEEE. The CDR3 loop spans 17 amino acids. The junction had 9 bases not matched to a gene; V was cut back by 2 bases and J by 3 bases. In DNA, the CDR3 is TGTGCCAGCAGCTTCAACAGACAGGGGTCTTACACCGGGGAGCTGTTTTTT. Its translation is CASSFNRQGSYTGELFF. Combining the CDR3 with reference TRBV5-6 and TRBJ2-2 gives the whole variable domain DAGVTQSPTHLIKTRGQQVTLRCSPKSGHDTVSWYQQALGQGPQFIFQYYEEEERQRGNFPDRFSGHQFPNYSSELNVNALLLGDSALYLCASSFNRQGSYTGELFFGEGSRLTVL.

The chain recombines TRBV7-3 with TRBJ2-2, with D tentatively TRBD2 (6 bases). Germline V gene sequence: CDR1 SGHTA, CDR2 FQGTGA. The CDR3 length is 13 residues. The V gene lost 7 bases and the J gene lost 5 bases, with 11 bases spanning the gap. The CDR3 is CASNSGGTGELFF. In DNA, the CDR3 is TGTGCCAGCAACTCCGGGGGTACCGGGGAGCTGTTTTTT. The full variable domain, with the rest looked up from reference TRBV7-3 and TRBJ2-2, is GAGVSQTPSNKVTEKGKYVELRCDPISGHTALYWYRQSLGQGPEFLIYFQGTGAADDSGLPNDRFFAVRPEGSVSTLKIQRTERGDSAVYLCASNSGGTGELFFGEGSRLTVL.

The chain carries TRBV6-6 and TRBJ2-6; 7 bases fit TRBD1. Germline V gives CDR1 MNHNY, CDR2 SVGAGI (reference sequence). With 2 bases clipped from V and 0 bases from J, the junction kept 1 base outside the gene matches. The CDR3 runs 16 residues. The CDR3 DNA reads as TGTGCCAGCAGTTACGGGACAGTCTCTGGGGCCAACGTCCTGACTTTC. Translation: CASSYGTVSGANVLTF.

This chain's CDR3 is CASSGLYGARELFF. DNA for the CDR3: TGTGCCAGCAGTGGGCTTTATGGGGCTCGGGAGCTGTTTTTT. The V and J genes are TRBV6-5 and TRBJ2-2; D possibly corresponds to TRBD1 (5 bases). The CDR3 has 14 residues. Germline CDR1 MNHEY, CDR2 SVGAGI. With 5 bases removed from V and 9 bases from J, the gap between germline ends came to 16 bases.

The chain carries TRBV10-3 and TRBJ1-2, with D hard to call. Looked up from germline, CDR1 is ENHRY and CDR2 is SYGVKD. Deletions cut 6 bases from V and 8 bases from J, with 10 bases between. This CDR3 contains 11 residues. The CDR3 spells CAIRSASGYTF. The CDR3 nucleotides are TGTGCCATCAGGAGCGCGTCGGGCTACACCTTC.

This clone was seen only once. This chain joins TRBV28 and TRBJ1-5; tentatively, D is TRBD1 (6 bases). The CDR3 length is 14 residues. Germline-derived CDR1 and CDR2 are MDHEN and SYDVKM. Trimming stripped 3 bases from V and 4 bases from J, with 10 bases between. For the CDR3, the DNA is TGTGCCAGCAGTTTGCGGCAGGGGAATCAGCCCCAGCATTTT. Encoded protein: CASSLRQGNQPQHF.

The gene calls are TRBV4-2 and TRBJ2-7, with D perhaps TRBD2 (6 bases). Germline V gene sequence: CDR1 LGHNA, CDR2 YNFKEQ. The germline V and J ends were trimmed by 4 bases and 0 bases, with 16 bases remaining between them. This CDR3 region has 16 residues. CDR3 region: CASSLDSSESSYEQYF. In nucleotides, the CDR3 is TGTGCCAGCAGCCTAGATTCTAGCGAGAGCTCCTACGAGCAGTACTTC.

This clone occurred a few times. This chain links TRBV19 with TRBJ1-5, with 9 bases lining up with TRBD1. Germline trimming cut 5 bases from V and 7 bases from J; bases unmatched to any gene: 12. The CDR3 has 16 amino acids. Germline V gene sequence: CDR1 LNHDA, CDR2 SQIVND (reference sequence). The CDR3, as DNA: TGTGCCAGTAGTCCAAGGACAGGGGCGGCGGGGCAGCCCCAGCATTTT. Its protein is CASSPRTGAAGQPQHF.

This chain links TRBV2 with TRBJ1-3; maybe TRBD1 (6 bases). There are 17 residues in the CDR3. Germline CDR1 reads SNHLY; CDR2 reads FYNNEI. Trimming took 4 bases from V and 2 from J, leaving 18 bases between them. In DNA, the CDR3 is TGTGCCAGCAGTGTTAAGCTGATACAGGGCACTGGAAACACCATATATTTT. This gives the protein CASSVKLIQGTGNTIYF.

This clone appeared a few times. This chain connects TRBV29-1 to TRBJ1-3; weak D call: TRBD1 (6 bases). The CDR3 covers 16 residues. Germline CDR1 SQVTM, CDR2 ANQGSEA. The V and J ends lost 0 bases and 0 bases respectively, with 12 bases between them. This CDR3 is CSVEDMAGDSGNTIYF. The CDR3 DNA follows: TGCAGCGTTGAAGATATGGCAGGGGACTCTGGAAACACCATATATTTT.

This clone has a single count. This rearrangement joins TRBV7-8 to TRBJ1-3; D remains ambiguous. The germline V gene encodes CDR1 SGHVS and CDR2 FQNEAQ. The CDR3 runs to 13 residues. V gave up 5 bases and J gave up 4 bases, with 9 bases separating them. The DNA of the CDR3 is TGTGCCAGCAGCCCCACGGTGGGAAACACCATATATTTT. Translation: CASSPTVGNTIYF. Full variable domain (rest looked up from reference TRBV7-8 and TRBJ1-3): GAGVSQSPRYKVAKRGQDVALRCDPISGHVSLFWYQQALGQGPEFLTYFQNEAQLDKSGLPSDRFFAERPEGSVSTLKIQRTQQEDSAVYLCASSPTVGNTIYFGEGSWLTVV.

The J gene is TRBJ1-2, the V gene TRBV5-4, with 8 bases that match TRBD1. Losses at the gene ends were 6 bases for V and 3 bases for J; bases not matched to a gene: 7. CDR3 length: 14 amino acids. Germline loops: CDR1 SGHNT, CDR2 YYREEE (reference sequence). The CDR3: CASTHRGGYYGYTF. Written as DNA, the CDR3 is TGTGCCAGCACCCACAGGGGGGGATACTATGGCTACACCTTC.